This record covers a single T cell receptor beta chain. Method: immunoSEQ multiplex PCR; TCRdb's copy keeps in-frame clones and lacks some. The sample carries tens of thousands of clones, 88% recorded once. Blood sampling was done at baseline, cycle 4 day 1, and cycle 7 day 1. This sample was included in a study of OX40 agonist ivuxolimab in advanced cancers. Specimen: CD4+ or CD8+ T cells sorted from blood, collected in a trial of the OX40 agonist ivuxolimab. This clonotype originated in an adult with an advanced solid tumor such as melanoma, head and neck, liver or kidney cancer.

The DNA for the CDR3 is TGTGCCAGCAGCCTCCACTCGGACAGCTCTGGAAACACCATATATTTT. It is translated as CASSLHSDSSGNTIYF. V gene TRBV9 combines with J gene TRBJ1-3; maybe TRBD1 (6 bases). Germline assignment: CDR1 SGDLS and CDR2 YYNGEE. The CDR3 has 16 residues. The germline V and J ends were trimmed by 4 bases and 0 bases, with 14 bases remaining between them.